One and the same sample provided the 8 T cell receptor beta chains below, sequenced in a study of T-cell memory formation after mild COVID-19 (dated by TCRdb to 2020 to 2022). Libraries were built with 5' RACE. Sequencing was carried out with an Illumina NovaSeq 6000. The raw public data were reprocessed by TCRdb itself: fastp quality trimming at Q25, MiXCR clonotype calling, in-frame beta chains only. Each record represents a unique CDR3 protein, reported with the most common genes and DNA among its rows. The sample includes about 410,000 distinct CDR3 sequences, with over 15% observed a single time. Of the sample, 20% to 25% falls within the top ten clones. The material sequenced was PBMCs or a T cell subset sorted from them (not recorded which). These receptors all stem from a man aged 18 to 30 who had mild COVID-19 (a few samples of this study predate the infection). The sample titles of this study are shuffled in the database, so cell type and time point are left out; the donor was told from shared clones.

This clonotype showed up just a few times. The chain uses TRBV6-1 and TRBJ1-1, with 7 bases fitting TRBD1. Germline loops: CDR1 MNHNS, CDR2 SASEGT. The ends lost 6 bases at V and 2 bases at J; junction bases unmatched: 6. The CDR3 loop spans 14 amino acids. CDR3 loop: CASRKQGSNTEAFF. DNA for the CDR3: TGTGCCAGCAGGAAACAGGGGTCAAACACTGAAGCTTTCTTT.

V usage is TRBV11-2 and J usage is TRBJ1-4; D perhaps matches TRBD1 (5 bases). The V gene's germline CDR1 is SGHAT and CDR2 FQNNGV. This CDR3 is built from 11 residues. Trimming removed 1 base at V and 16 bases at J, with 10 bases between. The CDR3 spells CASSLGGLAFF. The CDR3 DNA sequence: TGTGCCAGCAGCTTAGGGGGACTGGCGTTTTTT.

This clonotype was picked up a small number of times. The chain recombines TRBV29-1 with TRBJ2-3; TRBD2 is a possible D gene (7 bases). The ends were cut back, 5 bases at V and 5 bases at J, with 17 bases in the middle. The CDR3 has 14 residues. The germline gives CDR1 SQVTM, CDR2 ANQGSEA. CDR3 in DNA: TGCAGCGTTAAGGGGGGGGTATTGGAAGATACGCAGTATTTT. Amino acids: CSVKGGVLEDTQYF.

The CDR3: CASSLTDQGAWEQFF. Here the CDR3 DNA reads TGTGCCAGCAGTCTTACGGACCAGGGGGCTTGGGAGCAGTTCTTC. This chain joins TRBV7-9 and TRBJ2-1; 8 nucleotides align to TRBD1. This CDR3 is 15 amino acids long. V trimming: 6 bases; J trimming: 10 bases; junction bases outside the gene matches: 14. The germline CDR1 and CDR2 sequences are SEHNR and FQNEAQ (reference sequence).

This clonotype appeared a few times. The chain is built from TRBV28 and TRBJ1-4; D is uncertain. The V gene lost 7 bases and the J gene lost 3 bases, with 6 bases spanning the gap. The CDR3 spans 12 residues. From germline, CDR1 is MDHEN and CDR2 SYDVKM. CDR3 DNA sequence: TGTGCCAGCAATAAAGCTAATGAAAAACTGTTTTTT. Translating gives CASNKANEKLFF.

This clonotype turned up a few times. The V call is TRBV9, the J call TRBJ2-6; no definite D call. V was clipped by 1 base and J by 2 bases, with 1 base between them. The CDR3 is 13 amino acids. Germline V gene sequence: CDR1 SGDLS, CDR2 YYNGEE. The CDR3 DNA sequence: TGTGCCAGCAGCGTACCTGGGGCCAACGTCCTGACTTTC. It specifies CASSVPGANVLTF.

This clonotype has a handful of counts. The V and J genes are TRBV7-2 and TRBJ2-3; no firm D call. V was shortened by 8 bases and J by 7 bases, with 10 bases between the two germline ends. The CDR3 length is 11 residues. Germline V gives CDR1 SGHTA, CDR2 FQGNSA. The CDR3 loop is CASSDGYTQYF. The DNA of the CDR3 is TGTGCCAGCTCGGACGGCTATACGCAGTATTTT.

The chain couples TRBV6-2 or TRBV6-3 to TRBJ2-7; no firm D call. This CDR3 contains 13 residues. V was shortened by 4 bases and J by 2 bases, with 9 bases between the two germline ends. Germline CDR1 reads MNHEY; CDR2 reads SVGEGT. This CDR3 reads CASSSKATYEQYV. The CDR3 DNA is TGTGCCAGCAGTTCGAAGGCTACCTACGAGCAGTACGTC.